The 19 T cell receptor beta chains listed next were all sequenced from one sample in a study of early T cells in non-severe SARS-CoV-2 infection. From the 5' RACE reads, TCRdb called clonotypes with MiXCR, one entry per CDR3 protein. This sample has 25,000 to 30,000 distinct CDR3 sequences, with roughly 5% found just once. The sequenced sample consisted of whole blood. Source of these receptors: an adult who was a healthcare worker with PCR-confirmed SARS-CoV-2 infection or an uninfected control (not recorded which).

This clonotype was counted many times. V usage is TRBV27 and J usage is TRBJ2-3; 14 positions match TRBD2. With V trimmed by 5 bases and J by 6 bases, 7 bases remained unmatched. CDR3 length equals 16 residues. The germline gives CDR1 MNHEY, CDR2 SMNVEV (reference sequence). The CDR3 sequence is CASSPRLAGGPDTQYF. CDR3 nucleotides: TGTGCCAGCAGTCCAAGACTAGCGGGAGGGCCGGATACGCAGTATTTT.

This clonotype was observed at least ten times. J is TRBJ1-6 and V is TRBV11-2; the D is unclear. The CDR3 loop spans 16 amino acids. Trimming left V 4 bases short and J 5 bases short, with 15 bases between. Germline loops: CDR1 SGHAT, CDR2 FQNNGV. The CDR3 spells CASSWTHDWDNSPLHF. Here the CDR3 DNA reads TGTGCCAGCAGCTGGACCCACGATTGGGATAATTCACCCCTCCACTTT.

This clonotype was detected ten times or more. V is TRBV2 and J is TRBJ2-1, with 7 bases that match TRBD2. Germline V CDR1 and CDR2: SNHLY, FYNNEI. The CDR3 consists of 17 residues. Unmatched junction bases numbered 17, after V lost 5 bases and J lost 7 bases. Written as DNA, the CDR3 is TGTGCCAGCAGTATCAAGCGGGGCACAGCCCGGACGAATGAGCAGTTCTTC. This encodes CASSIKRGTARTNEQFF.

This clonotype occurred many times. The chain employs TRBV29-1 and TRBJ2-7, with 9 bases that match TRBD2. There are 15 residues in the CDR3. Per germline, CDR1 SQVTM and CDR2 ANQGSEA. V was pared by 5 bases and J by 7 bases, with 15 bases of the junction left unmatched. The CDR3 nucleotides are TGCAGCGTTCCGACAGCGGGAGGCCCCTCGGGGGAGCAGTACTTC. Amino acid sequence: CSVPTAGGPSGEQYF.

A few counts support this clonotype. CDR3 DNA: TGCAGTGCTACGTACAGGAGCACAGATACGCAGTATTTT. As protein: CSATYRSTDTQYF. The chain is built from TRBV20-1 and TRBJ2-3, with a tentative D call TRBD1 (5 bases). The V end lost 4 bases, the J end lost 0 bases, and 8 bases lay between the germline ends. Germline V gives CDR1 DFQATT, CDR2 SNEGSKA (reference sequence). This CDR3 spans 13 amino acids.

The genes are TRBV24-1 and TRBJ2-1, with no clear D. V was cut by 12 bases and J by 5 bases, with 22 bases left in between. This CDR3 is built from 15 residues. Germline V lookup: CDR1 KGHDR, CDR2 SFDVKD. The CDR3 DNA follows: TGTGCCCCAGTACTTTGGGTAGCCGCTCACAATGAGCAGTTCTTC. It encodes CAPVLWVAAHNEQFF.

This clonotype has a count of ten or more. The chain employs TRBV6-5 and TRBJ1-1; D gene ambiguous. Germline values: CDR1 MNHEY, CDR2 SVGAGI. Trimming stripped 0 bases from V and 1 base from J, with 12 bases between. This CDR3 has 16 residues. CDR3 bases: TGTGCCAGCAGTTACTCCTTCCCCGGAGGGAACACTGAAGCTTTCTTT. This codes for CASSYSFPGGNTEAFF.

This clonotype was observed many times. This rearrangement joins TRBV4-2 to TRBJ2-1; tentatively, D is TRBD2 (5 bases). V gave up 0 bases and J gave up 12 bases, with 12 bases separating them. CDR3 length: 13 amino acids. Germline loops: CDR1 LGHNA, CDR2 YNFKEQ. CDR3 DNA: TGTGCCAGCAGCCAAGATGAGGGCCGCATGCAGTTCTTC. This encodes CASSQDEGRMQFF.

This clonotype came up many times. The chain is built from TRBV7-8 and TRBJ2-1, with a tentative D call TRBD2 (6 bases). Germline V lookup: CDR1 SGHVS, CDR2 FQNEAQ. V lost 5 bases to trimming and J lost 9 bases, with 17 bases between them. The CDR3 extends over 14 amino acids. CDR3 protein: CASSLSLARIEQFF. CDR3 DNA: TGTGCCAGCAGCCTATCACTAGCTCGGATTGAGCAGTTCTTC.

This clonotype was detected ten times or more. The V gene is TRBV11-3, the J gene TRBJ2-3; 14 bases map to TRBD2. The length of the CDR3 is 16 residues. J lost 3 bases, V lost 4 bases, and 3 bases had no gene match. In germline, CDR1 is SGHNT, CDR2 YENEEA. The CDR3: CASSWGTSGRTDTQYF. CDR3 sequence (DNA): TGTGCCAGCAGCTGGGGGACTAGCGGGAGAACAGATACGCAGTATTTT.

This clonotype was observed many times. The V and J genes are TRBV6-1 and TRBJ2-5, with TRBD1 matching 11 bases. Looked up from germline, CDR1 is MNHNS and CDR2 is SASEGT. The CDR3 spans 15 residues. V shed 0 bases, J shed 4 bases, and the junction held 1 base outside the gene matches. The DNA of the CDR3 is TGTGCCAGCAGTGAAGCTGGGACAGGGGGAGAGACCCAGTACTTC. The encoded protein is CASSEAGTGGETQYF.

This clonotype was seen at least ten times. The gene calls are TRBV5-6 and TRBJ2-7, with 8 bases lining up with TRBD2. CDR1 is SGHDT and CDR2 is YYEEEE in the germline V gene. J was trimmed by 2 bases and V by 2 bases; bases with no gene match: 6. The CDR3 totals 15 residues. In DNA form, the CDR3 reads TGTGCCAGCAGCTTCCTAGCGGGTGCTACCTACGAGCAGTACTTC. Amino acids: CASSFLAGATYEQYF.

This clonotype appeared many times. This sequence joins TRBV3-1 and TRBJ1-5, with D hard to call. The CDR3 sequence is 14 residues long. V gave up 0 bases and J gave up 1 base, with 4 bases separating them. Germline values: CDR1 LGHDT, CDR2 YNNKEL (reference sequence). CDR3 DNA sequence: TGTGCCAGCAGCCAAGATCTGAGCAATCAGCCCCAGCATTTT. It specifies CASSQDLSNQPQHF.

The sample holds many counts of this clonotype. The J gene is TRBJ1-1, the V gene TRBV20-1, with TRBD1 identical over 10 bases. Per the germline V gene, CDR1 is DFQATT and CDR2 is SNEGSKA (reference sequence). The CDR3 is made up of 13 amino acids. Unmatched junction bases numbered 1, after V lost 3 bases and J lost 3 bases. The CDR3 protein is CSARGTGDTEAFF. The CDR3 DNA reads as TGCAGTGCTAGGGGGACAGGGGACACTGAAGCTTTCTTT.

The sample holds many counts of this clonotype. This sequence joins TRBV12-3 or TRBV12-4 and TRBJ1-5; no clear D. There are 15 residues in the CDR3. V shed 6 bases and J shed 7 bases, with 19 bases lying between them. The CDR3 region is CASRQNIGQGQPQHF. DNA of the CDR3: TGTGCCAGCAGGCAAAACATAGGGCAAGGCCAGCCCCAGCATTTT.

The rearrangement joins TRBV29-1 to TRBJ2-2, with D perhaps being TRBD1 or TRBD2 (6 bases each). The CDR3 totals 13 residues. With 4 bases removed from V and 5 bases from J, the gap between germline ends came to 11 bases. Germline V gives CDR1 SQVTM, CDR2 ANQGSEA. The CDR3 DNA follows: TGCAGCGTTGTACAGGGAGGTACCGGGGAGCTGTTTTTT. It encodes CSVVQGGTGELFF.

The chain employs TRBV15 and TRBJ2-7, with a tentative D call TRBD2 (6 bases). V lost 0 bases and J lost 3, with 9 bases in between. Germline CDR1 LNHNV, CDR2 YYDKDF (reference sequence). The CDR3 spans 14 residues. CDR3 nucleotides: TGTGCCACCAGCAGAGAACTAGCCCTCTACGAGCAGTACTTC. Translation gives CATSRELALYEQYF.

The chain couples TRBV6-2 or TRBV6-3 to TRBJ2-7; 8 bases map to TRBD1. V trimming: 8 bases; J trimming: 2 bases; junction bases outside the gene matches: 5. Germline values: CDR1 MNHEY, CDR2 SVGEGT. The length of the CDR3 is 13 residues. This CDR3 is CASGRTGTYEQYF. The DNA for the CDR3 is TGTGCCAGCGGACGGACAGGGACCTACGAGCAGTACTTC.

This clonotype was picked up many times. CDR3 in amino acids: CASRASFRGRAKNIQYF. The CDR3 DNA is TGTGCCAGCAGGGCGAGTTTTCGGGGGCGGGCCAAAAACATTCAGTACTTC. V gene TRBV11-2 combines with J gene TRBJ2-4; the D call may be TRBD1 or TRBD2 (6 bases each). Between the trimmed V and J ends, which lost 6 bases and 1 base, there was a span of 19 bases. The length of the CDR3 is 17 residues. From germline, CDR1 is SGHAT and CDR2 FQNNGV.